Sequencing of this TCR beta chain was carried out in a study of T-cell reconstitution after alpha-beta-depleted transplantation in children. For TCRbeta, the library was prepared with unique molecular identifiers. TCRdb independently ran MiXCR on the PCR reads; one entry per CDR3 protein. The table has around 340,000 distinct CDR3 sequences, about 14% seen once. This clonotype was seen only a few times. The sample was PBMCs, taken from the stem cell graft. This TCR was recovered from a human donor who donated a stem cell graft to a child with Fanconi anemia.

The CDR3 sequence: CASSTSAATRRFF. DNA for the CDR3: TGTGCCAGCAGCACCTCGGCCGCAACTAGGAGGTTCTTC. The V gene is TRBV7-3, the J gene TRBJ2-1, with D maybe TRBD2 (5 bases). Deletions cut 5 bases from V and 15 bases from J, with 20 bases between. The CDR3 is 13 amino acids. Germline assignment: CDR1 SGHTA and CDR2 FQGTGA.